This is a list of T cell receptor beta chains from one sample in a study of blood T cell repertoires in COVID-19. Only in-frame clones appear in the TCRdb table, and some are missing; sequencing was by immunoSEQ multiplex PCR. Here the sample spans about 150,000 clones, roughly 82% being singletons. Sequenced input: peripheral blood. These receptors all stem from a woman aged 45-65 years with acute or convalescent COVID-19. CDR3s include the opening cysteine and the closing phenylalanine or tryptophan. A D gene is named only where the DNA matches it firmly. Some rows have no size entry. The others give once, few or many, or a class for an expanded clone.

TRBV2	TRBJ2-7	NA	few	TGTGCCAGCAGGCGGGCCTACGAGCAGTACTTC	CASRRAYEQYF
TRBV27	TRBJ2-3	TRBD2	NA	TGTGCCAGCAGTTCTCCAGCGGGGGGATTAGATACGCAGTATTTT	CASSSPAGGLDTQYF
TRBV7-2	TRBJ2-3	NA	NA	TGTGCCAGCAGACCCGGACAGAGCACAGATACGCAGTATTTT	CASRPGQSTDTQYF
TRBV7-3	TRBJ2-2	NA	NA	TGTGCCAGCAGCTTAAGCGGCACCGGGGAGCTGTTTTTT	CASSLSGTGELFF
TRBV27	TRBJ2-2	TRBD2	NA	TGTGCCAGCAGCTCTGGACTAGCGGGAGCCACCGGGGAGCTGTTTTTT	CASSSGLAGATGELFF
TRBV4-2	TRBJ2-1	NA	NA	TGTGCCAGCAGCCTGACCGGGGTCAATTACAATGAGCAGTTCTTC	CASSLTGVNYNEQFF
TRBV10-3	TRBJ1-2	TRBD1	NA	TGTGCCAGCACTCGCCTGGGGACAGGGGATGGCTACACCTTC	CASTRLGTGDGYTF
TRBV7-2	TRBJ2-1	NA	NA	TGTGCCAGCAGCACAACAGGGATCCGAGAGTTCTTC	CASSTTGIREFF
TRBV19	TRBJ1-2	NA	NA	TGTGCCAGTAAAGCGGTGCCAGTTACTAACTATGGCTACACCTTC	CASKAVPVTNYGYTF
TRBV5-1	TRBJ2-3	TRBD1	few	TGCGCCAGCAGCTTCTCAGCAGGGGGCATCACAGATACGCAGTATTTT	CASSFSAGGITDTQYF
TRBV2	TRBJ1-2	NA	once	TGTGCCAGCAGTGTAGGGGACTATGGCTACACCTTC	CASSVGDYGYTF
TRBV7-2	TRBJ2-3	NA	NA	TGTGCCAGCAGCCCAGAAACGCTCGATACGCAGTATTTT	CASSPETLDTQYF
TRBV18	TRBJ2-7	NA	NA	TGTGCCAGCTCACCAGGACAGTTCTACGAGCAGTACTTC	CASSPGQFYEQYF
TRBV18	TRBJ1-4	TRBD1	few	TGTGCCAGCTCCCCGACAGGGGGCGAACTTTACGGTGGGAATGAAAAACTGTTTTTT	CASSPTGGELYGGNEKLFF
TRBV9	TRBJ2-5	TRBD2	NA	TGTGCCAGCAGCGTAGGCCTACGGGGGGAGCGGGGGACCCAGTACTTC	CASSVGLRGERGTQYF
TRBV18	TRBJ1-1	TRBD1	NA	TGTGCCAGCTCACCCACAGGGGGAGCGGTCACTGAAGCTTTCTTT	CASSPTGGAVTEAFF
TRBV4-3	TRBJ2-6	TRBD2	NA	TGCGCCAGCAGCCCGGGACTAGCGGTTTCTGGGGCCAACGTCCTGACTTTC	CASSPGLAVSGANVLTF
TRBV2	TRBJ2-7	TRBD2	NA	TGTGCCATAAACCGGGAGGCCGAGGGGCCCTACGAGCAGTACTTC	CAINREAEGPYEQYF
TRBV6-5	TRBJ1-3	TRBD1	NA	TGTGCCAGCAGGGTTGACAGGGGAGGTGGAAACACCATATATTTT	CASRVDRGGGNTIYF
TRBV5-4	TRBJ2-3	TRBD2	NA	TGTGCCAGCACCCCCCGAGGGTGGACTAGCGGGGGGGTATTTAATACGCAGTATTTT	CASTPRGWTSGGVFNTQYF
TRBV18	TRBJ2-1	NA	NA	TGTGCCAGCTCACCAGGGGGGAATGAGCAGTTCTTC	CASSPGGNEQFF
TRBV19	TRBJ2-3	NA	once	TGTGCCAGCAGGGCAGCTAGCACAGATACGCAGTATTTT	CASRAASTDTQYF
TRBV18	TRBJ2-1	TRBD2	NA	TGTGCCAGCTTACTAGCGGTAGCGGGAGTAGGGGAGCAGTTCTTC	CASLLAVAGVGEQFF
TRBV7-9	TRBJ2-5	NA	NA	TGTGCCAGCAGTCGGGGGAACCAAGAGACCCAGTACTTC	CASSRGNQETQYF
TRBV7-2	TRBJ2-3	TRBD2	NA	TGTGCCAGCAGTTCATCACCGGGACTAGCGGGAGGGGATACGCAGTATTTT	CASSSSPGLAGGDTQYF
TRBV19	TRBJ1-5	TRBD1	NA	TGTGCCAGCGCGGGACAGGGGGCTGGATATAGCAATCAGCCCCAGCATTTT	CASAGQGAGYSNQPQHF
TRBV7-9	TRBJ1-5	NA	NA	TGTGCCAGCAGCTTAGAAGCGTCGGGGGTGAGCAATCAGCCCCAGCATTTT	CASSLEASGVSNQPQHF
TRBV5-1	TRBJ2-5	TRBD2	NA	TGCGCCAGCAGCTTCGGGACTAGCGAGGAGACCCAGTACTTC	CASSFGTSEETQYF
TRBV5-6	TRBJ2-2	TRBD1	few	TGTGCCAGCAGCTCAGACAGGGGGAGGTACACCGGGGAGCTGTTTTTT	CASSSDRGRYTGELFF
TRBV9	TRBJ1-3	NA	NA	TGTGCCAGCAGCTTCCTTGACAGATCGGGCTCTGGAAACACCATATATTTT	CASSFLDRSGSGNTIYF
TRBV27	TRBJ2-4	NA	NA	TGTGCCAGCAGCGAGGTGATGAGAATAGCCAAAAACATTCAGTACTTC	CASSEVMRIAKNIQYF
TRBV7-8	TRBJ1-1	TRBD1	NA	TGTGCCAGCAGCTTTACGGACAGGGTGGCTTTCTTT	CASSFTDRVAFF
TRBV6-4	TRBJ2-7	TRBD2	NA	TGTGCCAGCAGTGAGGGACTAGCGGCCCGCGAGCAGTACTTC	CASSEGLAAREQYF
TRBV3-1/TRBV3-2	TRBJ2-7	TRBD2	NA	TGTGCCAGCAGCCGATATAGCGGGAGTAGTGGTGAGCAGTACTTC	CASSRYSGSSGEQYF
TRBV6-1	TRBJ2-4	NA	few	TGTGCCAGCAGTGCCCAAGGGGGGGAGCTAATCGTCAAAAACATTCAGTACTTC	CASSAQGGELIVKNIQYF
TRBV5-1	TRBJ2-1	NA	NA	TGCGCCAGCAGCTCTAGCTATGAGCAGTTCTTC	CASSSSYEQFF
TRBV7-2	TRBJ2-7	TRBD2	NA	TGTGCCAGCAGCTTAGGAGCGGGGGGACCCTACGAGCAGTACTTC	CASSLGAGGPYEQYF
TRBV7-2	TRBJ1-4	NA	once	TGTGCCAGCAGCTTAGTGGGCGGGGGCGCCGCAACTAATGAAAAACTGTTTTTT	CASSLVGGGAATNEKLFF
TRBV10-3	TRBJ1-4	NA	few	TGTGCCATCTCTGAAGTACAGGGCGGTGAAAAACTGTTTTTT	CAISEVQGGEKLFF
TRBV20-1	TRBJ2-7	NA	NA	TGCAGTGCTAGTCGTGGGTATACAGGGCTCTCCTACGAGCAGTACTTC	CSASRGYTGLSYEQYF